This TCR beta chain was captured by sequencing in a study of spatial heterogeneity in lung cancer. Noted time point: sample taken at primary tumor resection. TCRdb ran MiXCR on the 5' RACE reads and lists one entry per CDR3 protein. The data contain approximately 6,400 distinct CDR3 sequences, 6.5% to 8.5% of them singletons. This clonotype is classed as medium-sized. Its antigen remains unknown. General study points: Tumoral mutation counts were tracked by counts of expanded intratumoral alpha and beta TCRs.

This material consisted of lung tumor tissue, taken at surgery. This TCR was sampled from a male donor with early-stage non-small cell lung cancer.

The CDR3 region is CASSSSGVGNYGYTF. CDR3 coding DNA: TGCGCCAGCAGCTCATCCGGGGTCGGCAACTATGGCTACACCTTC. This chain joins TRBV5-1 and TRBJ1-2; no firm D call. Trimming took off 3 bases at V and 2 bases at J, with 14 bases between the two ends. There are 15 residues in the CDR3. The germline CDR1 and CDR2 sequences are SGHRS and YFSETQ.